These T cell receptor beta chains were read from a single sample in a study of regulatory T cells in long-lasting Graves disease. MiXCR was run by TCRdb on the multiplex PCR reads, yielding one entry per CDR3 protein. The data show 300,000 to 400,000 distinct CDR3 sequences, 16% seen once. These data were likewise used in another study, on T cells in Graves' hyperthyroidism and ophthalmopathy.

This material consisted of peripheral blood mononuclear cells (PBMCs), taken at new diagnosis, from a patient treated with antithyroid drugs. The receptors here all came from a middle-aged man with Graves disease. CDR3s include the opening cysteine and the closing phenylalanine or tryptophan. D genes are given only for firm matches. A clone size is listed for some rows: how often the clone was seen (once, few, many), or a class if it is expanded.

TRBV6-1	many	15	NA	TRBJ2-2	CASRLWGSSTGELFF	TGTGCCAGCAGGTTATGGGGCAGCTCAACCGGGGAGCTGTTTTTT
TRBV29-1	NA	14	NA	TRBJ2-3	CSVDTGSSTDTQYF	TGCAGCGTTGACACGGGGTCTAGCACAGATACGCAGTATTTT
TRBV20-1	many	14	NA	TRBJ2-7	CSAQNRVSSYEQYF	TGCAGTGCTCAGAACAGGGTGAGCTCCTACGAGCAGTACTTC
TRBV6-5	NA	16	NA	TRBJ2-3	CASSSAGALSTDTQYF	TGTGCCAGCAGTTCCGCGGGGGCCCTAAGCACAGATACGCAGTATTTT
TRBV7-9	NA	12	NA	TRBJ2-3	CASSFGGPTQYF	TGTGCCAGCAGCTTTGGGGGGCCAACGCAGTATTTT
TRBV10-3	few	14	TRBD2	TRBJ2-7	CAISESGGSYEQYF	TGTGCCATCAGTGAGTCGGGGGGGTCCTACGAGCAGTACTTC
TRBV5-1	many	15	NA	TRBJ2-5	CASSLRTAQGETQYF	TGCGCCAGCAGCTTGCGGACCGCCCAGGGAGAGACCCAGTACTTC
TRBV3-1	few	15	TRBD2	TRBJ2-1	CASSQAGTRNNEQFF	TGTGCCAGCAGCCAAGCCGGGACTAGAAACAATGAGCAGTTCTTC
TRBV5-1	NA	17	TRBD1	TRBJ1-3	CASSPNTGQYSGNTIYF	TGCGCCAGCAGCCCAAACACGGGACAGTACTCTGGAAACACCATATATTTT
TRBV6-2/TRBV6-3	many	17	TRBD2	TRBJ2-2	CASGWTSGTRFTGELFF	TGTGCCAGCGGATGGACTTCCGGGACTAGATTTACCGGGGAGCTGTTTTTT
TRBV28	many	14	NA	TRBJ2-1	CASSPTQGYNEQFF	TGTGCCAGCAGTCCCACTCAGGGTTACAATGAGCAGTTCTTC
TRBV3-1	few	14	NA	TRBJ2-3	CASSRSGATDTQYF	TGTGCCAGCAGCCGGAGCGGAGCCACAGATACGCAGTATTTT
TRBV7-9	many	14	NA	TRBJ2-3	CASSPGHWGDTQYF	TGTGCCAGCAGCCCCGGTCACTGGGGGGATACGCAGTATTTT
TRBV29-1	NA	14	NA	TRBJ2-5	CSAVSGREGETQYF	TGCAGCGCCGTGAGTGGCCGCGAAGGGGAGACCCAGTACTTC
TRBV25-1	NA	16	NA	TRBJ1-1	CASSEYIRTGNTEAFF	TGTGCCAGCAGTGAATATATTCGGACGGGAAACACTGAAGCTTTCTTT
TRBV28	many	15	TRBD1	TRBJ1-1	CASSRPRQGNTEAFF	TGTGCCAGCAGCCGCCCGCGACAGGGGAACACTGAAGCTTTCTTT
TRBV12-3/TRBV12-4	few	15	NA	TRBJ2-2	CASSLGSLNTGELFF	TGTGCCAGCAGTTTAGGCAGCCTGAACACCGGGGAGCTGTTTTTT